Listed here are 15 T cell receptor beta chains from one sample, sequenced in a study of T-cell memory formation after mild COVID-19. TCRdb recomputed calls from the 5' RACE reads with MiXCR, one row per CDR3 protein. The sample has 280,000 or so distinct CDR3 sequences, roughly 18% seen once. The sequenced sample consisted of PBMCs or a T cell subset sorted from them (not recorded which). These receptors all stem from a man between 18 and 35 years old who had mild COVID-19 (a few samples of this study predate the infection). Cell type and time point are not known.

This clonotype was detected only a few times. The DNA for the CDR3 is TGTGCCAGCAGTTACTCACGACAGGGGCTGAACACCATATATTTT. This gives the protein CASSYSRQGLNTIYF. This rearrangement joins TRBV6-5 to TRBJ1-3; 8 nucleotides line up with TRBD1. Germline V CDR1 and CDR2: MNHEY, SVGAGI. The CDR3 totals 15 residues. With 0 bases clipped from V and 7 bases from J, the junction kept 5 bases outside the gene matches.

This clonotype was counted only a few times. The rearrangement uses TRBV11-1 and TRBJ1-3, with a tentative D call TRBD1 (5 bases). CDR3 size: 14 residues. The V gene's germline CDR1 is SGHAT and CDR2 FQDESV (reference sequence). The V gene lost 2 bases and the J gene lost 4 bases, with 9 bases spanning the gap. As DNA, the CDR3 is TGTGCCAGCAGCTTACGAGGGGACGGAAACACCATATATTTT. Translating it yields CASSLRGDGNTIYF.

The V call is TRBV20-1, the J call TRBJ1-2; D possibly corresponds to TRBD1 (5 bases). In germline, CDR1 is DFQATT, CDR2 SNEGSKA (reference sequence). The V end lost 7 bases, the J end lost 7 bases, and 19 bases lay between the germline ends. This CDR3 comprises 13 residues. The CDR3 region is CSDRKGEGGGYTF. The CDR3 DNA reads TGCAGTGACAGGAAAGGGGAGGGTGGTGGCTACACCTTC.

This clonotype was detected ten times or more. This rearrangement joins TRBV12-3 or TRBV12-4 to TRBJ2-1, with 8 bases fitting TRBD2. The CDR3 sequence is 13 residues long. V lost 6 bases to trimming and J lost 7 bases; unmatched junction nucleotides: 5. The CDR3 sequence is CASRWSGGNEQFF. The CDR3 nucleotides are TGTGCCAGCAGATGGTCGGGGGGGAATGAGCAGTTCTTC.

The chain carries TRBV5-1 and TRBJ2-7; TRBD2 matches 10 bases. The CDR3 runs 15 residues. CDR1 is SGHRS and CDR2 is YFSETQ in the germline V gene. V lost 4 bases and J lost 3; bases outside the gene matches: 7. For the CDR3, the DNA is TGCGCCAGCAGCGCCGTAGCGGGGGGCCGCTACGAGCAGTACTTC. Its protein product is CASSAVAGGRYEQYF.

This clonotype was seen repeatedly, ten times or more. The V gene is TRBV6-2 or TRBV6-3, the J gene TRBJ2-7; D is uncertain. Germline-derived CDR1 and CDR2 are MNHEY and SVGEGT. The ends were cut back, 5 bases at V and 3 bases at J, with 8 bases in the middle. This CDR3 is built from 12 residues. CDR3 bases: TGTGCCAGCAGTAGGATCCTCTACGAGCAGTACTTC. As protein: CASSRILYEQYF.

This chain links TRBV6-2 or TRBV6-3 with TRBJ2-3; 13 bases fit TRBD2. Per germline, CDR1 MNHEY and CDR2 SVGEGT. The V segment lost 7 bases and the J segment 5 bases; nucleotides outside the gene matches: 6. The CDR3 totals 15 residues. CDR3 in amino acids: CASTELAGGEDTQYF. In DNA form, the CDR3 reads TGTGCCAGCACCGAACTAGCGGGGGGGGAAGATACGCAGTATTTT.

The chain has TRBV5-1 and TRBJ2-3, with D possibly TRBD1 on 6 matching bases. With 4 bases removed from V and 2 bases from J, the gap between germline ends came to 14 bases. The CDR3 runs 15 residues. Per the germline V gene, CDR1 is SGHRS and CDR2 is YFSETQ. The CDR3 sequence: CASSGGHRLTDTQYF. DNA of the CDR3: TGCGCCAGCAGCGGGGGACACCGACTCACAGATACGCAGTATTTT.

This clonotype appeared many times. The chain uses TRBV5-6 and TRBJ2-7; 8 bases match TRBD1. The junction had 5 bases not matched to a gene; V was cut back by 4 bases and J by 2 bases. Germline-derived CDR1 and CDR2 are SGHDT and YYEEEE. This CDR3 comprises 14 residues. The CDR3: CASSLDRAAYEQYF. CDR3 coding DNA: TGTGCCAGCAGCCTGGACAGGGCTGCCTACGAGCAGTACTTC.

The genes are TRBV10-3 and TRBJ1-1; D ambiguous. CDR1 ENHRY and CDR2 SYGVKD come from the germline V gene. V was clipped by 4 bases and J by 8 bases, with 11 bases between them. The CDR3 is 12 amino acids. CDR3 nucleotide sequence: TGTGCCATCAGTGCGGGCCGGAAGGAAGCTTTCTTT. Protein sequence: CAISAGRKEAFF.

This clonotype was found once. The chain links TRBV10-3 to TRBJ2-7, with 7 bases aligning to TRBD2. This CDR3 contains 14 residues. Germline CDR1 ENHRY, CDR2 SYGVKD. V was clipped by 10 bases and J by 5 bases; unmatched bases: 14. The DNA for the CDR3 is TGTGCCAGCTCGGGTCCGGGACTAAAAGACGAGCAGTACTTC. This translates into CASSGPGLKDEQYF.

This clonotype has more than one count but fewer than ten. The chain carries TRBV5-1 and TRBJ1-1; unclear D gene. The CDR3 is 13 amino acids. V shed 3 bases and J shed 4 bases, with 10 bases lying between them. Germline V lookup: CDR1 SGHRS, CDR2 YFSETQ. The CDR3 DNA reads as TGCGCCAGCAGCTCATTATCCAGCACTGAAGCTTTCTTT. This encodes CASSSLSSTEAFF.

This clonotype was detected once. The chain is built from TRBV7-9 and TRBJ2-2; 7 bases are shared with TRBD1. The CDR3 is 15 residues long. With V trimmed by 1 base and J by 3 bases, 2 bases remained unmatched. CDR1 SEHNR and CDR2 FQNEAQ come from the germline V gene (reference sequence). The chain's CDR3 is CASSLGGQYTGELFF. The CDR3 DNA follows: TGTGCCAGCAGCTTAGGGGGACAGTACACCGGGGAGCTGTTTTTT. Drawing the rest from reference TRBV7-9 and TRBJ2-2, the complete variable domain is DTGVSQNPRHKITKRGQNVTFRCDPISEHNRLYWYRQTLGQGPEFLTYFQNEAQLEKSRLLSDRFSAERPKGSFSTLEIQRTEQGDSAMYLCASSLGGQYTGELFFGEGSRLTVL.

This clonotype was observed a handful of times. The CDR3 is CASSYGPQVRIQYF. The CDR3 DNA is TGTGCCAGCAGTTACGGGCCTCAAGTAAGGATTCAGTACTTC. The chain employs TRBV6-5 and TRBJ2-4, with D hard to call. V was shortened by 2 bases and J by 10 bases, with 15 bases between the two germline ends. The CDR3 runs 14 residues. The germline V gene encodes CDR1 MNHEY and CDR2 SVGAGI.

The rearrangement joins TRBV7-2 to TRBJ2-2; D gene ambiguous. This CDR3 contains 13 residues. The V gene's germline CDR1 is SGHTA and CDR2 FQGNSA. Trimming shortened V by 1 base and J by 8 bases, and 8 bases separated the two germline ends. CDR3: CASSLGSVGELFF. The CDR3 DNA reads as TGTGCCAGCAGCTTAGGTTCGGTTGGGGAGCTGTTTTTT.